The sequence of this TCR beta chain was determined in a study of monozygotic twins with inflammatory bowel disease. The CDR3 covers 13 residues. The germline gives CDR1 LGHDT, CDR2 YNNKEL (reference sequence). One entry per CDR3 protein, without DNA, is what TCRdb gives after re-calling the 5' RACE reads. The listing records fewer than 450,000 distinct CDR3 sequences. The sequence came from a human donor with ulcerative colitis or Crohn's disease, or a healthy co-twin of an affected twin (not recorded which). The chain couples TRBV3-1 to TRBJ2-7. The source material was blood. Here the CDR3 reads CASSQDPTYEQYF.